This T cell receptor beta chain appears in the sequencing data of a study of T cell repertoires in cytomegalovirus infection. Of note for this clonotype: Its antigen is not identified.

Overall study findings and caveats: CMV carriers with the relevant HLA were identified by cumulative public TCR beta family frequency. The response measured ex vivo was dominated by TCR beta clonotypes (HLA-C-restricted and CMV-specific).

This CDR3 has 12 residues. Germline values: CDR1 WNHNN, CDR2 SYGVQD (reference sequence). Trimming pared 5 bases from V and 7 bases from J, leaving 11 bases between. A single record per CDR3 protein comes from TCRdb applying MiXCR to the reads. The data hold around 170,000 distinct CDR3 sequences, with roughly 17% observed a single time. The chain couples TRBV10-1 to TRBJ1-1; the D gene is possibly TRBD1 (6 bases). Sequenced input: CD8+ T cells from PBMCs. This receptor was identified in a human donor in good health (CMV status not recorded). Some clones in this sample may be carry-over from other donors' samples. CDR3: CASSPGAGEAFF. As DNA, the CDR3 is TGCGCCAGCAGTCCGGGGGCTGGTGAAGCTTTCTTT.